These T cell receptor beta chains were read from a single sample in a study of OX40 agonist ivuxolimab in advanced cancers. Only in-frame clones appear in the TCRdb table, and some are missing; sequencing was by immunoSEQ multiplex PCR. The sample comprises tens of thousands of clones, roughly 87% of which are singletons, and roughly 25% rests with the top ten. Here the sequenced sample was CD4+ or CD8+ T cells sorted from blood, taken in a trial of the OX40 agonist ivuxolimab. These receptors all stem from an adult with an advanced solid tumor such as melanoma, head and neck, liver or kidney cancer. The CDR3 runs from the conserved cysteine through the conserved F or W. The order of the fields is D gene, clone size, V gene, J gene, CDR3 length, CDR3 protein, CDR3 DNA. A D gene is named only where the DNA matches it firmly. Not all rows give a size; the values are once, few, many and, for expanded clones, a class.

d_call: TRBD1; clone_size: -; v_call: TRBV25-1; j_call: TRBJ2-7; cdr3_length: 15; cdr3_aa: CASRVRDRGLGEQYF; cdr3_nt: TGTGCCAGCAGGGTGCGTGACAGGGGGCTCGGGGAGCAGTACTTC
d_call: -; clone_size: many; v_call: TRBV19; j_call: TRBJ1-5; cdr3_length: 16; cdr3_aa: CASSPQVGESNQPQHF; cdr3_nt: TGTGCCAGTAGTCCCCAGGTGGGGGAAAGCAATCAGCCCCAGCATTTT
d_call: TRBD1; clone_size: -; v_call: TRBV28; j_call: TRBJ2-7; cdr3_length: 14; cdr3_aa: CASSFPGQNYEQYF; cdr3_nt: TGTGCCAGCAGTTTTCCGGGACAGAACTACGAGCAGTACTTC
d_call: TRBD1; clone_size: -; v_call: TRBV5-4; j_call: TRBJ2-7; cdr3_length: 14; cdr3_aa: CASSQDRAYYEQYF; cdr3_nt: TGTGCCAGCAGCCAGGACAGGGCATACTACGAGCAGTACTTC
d_call: TRBD1; clone_size: -; v_call: TRBV6-5; j_call: TRBJ2-1; cdr3_length: 15; cdr3_aa: CASALTGTGLNEQFF; cdr3_nt: TGTGCCAGCGCTTTAACCGGGACAGGGCTCAATGAGCAGTTCTTC
d_call: -; clone_size: -; v_call: TRBV9; j_call: TRBJ2-3; cdr3_length: 14; cdr3_aa: CASSVDPSADTQYF; cdr3_nt: TGTGCCAGCAGCGTAGACCCGTCAGCAGATACGCAGTATTTT
d_call: -; clone_size: -; v_call: TRBV28; j_call: TRBJ2-5; cdr3_length: 14; cdr3_aa: CASTPRGSQETQYF; cdr3_nt: TGTGCCAGCACCCCCCGGGGGTCTCAAGAGACCCAGTACTTC
d_call: TRBD2; clone_size: -; v_call: TRBV15; j_call: TRBJ2-2; cdr3_length: 18; cdr3_aa: CATRRTLAEGGNTGELFF; cdr3_nt: TGTGCCACCAGACGAACACTAGCGGAAGGGGGGAACACCGGGGAGCTGTTTTTT
d_call: TRBD2; clone_size: -; v_call: TRBV5-1; j_call: TRBJ2-1; cdr3_length: 15; cdr3_aa: CASSSGTSGYDEQFF; cdr3_nt: TGCGCCAGCAGCTCCGGGACTAGCGGGTATGATGAGCAGTTCTTC
d_call: TRBD2; clone_size: -; v_call: TRBV30; j_call: TRBJ2-7; cdr3_length: 16; cdr3_aa: CAWSPGLAGVSYEQYF; cdr3_nt: TGTGCCTGGAGTCCCGGACTAGCGGGCGTATCCTACGAGCAGTACTTC
d_call: -; clone_size: -; v_call: TRBV28; j_call: TRBJ2-7; cdr3_length: 15; cdr3_aa: CASSLWGGPAYEQYF; cdr3_nt: TGTGCCAGCAGTTTATGGGGCGGACCGGCCTACGAGCAGTACTTC
d_call: TRBD1; clone_size: -; v_call: TRBV5-4; j_call: TRBJ2-7; cdr3_length: 14; cdr3_aa: CASSRTGGTDEQYF; cdr3_nt: TGTGCCAGCAGTCGAACAGGGGGAACTGACGAGCAGTACTTC
d_call: TRBD2; clone_size: -; v_call: TRBV5-6; j_call: TRBJ2-1; cdr3_length: 12; cdr3_aa: CASSQTSVEQFF; cdr3_nt: TGTGCCAGCAGCCAAACTAGCGTTGAGCAGTTCTTC
d_call: -; clone_size: -; v_call: TRBV25-1; j_call: TRBJ2-1; cdr3_length: 11; cdr3_aa: CASSLNNEQFF; cdr3_nt: TGTGCCAGTTCTCTCAACAATGAGCAGTTCTTC
d_call: -; clone_size: -; v_call: TRBV6-5; j_call: TRBJ1-5; cdr3_length: 14; cdr3_aa: CASSVVIGDQPQHF; cdr3_nt: TGTGCCAGCAGTGTAGTGATTGGCGATCAGCCCCAGCATTTT
d_call: TRBD1; clone_size: -; v_call: TRBV7-3; j_call: TRBJ2-1; cdr3_length: 14; cdr3_aa: CASSAFFGQGEQFF; cdr3_nt: TGTGCCAGCAGCGCCTTCTTCGGACAGGGGGAGCAGTTCTTC